A selection of T cell receptor beta chains follows, all from one sample in a study of blood T cell repertoires in COVID-19. Data came from immunoSEQ multiplex PCR; TCRdb stores just in-frame clones and leaves some out. Among about 410,000 clones listed, about nine tenths were seen once. The sample consisted of PBMCs or T cells enriched from blood (not recorded which). All receptors come from a young man who had recovered from COVID-19. CDR3s include the opening cysteine and the closing phenylalanine or tryptophan. The D gene is left open where the match is weak. Size is omitted from some rows. Given values are once, few, many or a class for expanded clones.

V gene	D gene	J gene	clone size	CDR3 protein	CDR3 DNA
TRBV6-5	TRBD1	TRBJ1-6	-	CASRDDRGNNSPLHF	TGTGCCAGCAGGGACGACAGGGGAAATAATTCACCCCTCCACTTT
TRBV6-5	-	TRBJ2-2	-	CASTGFTGELFF	TGTGCCAGCACAGGGTTCACCGGGGAGCTGTTTTTT
TRBV7-9	TRBD1	TRBJ1-2	-	CASSGGQYGYTF	TGTGCCAGCAGCGGGGGACAGTATGGCTACACCTTC
TRBV14	-	TRBJ1-1	-	CASSQDGTRMNTEAFF	TGTGCCAGCAGCCAAGATGGGACAAGGATGAACACTGAAGCTTTCTTT
TRBV7-3	TRBD2	TRBJ2-1	-	CASSLRPGTSQSYNEQFF	TGTGCCAGCAGCTTACGTCCCGGGACTAGTCAAAGCTACAATGAGCAGTTCTTC
TRBV2	-	TRBJ1-4	-	CASSPIQEKLFF	TGTGCCAGCAGCCCCATACAGGAAAAACTGTTTTTT
TRBV19	-	TRBJ1-3	-	CASSIATAGNTIYF	TGTGCCAGTAGTATAGCCACAGCTGGAAACACCATATATTTT
TRBV5-1	-	TRBJ2-1	-	CASSLARVSGPSSYNEQFF	TGCGCCAGCAGCTTGGCCAGGGTCTCAGGGCCGAGCTCCTACAATGAGCAGTTCTTC
TRBV20-1	-	TRBJ1-2	-	CSASDRNYGYTF	TGCAGTGCTAGTGACAGAAACTATGGCTACACCTTC
TRBV6-5	TRBD1	TRBJ2-5	-	CASGAPDRVKETQYF	TGTGCCAGCGGGGCTCCAGACAGGGTGAAAGAGACCCAGTACTTC
TRBV7-3	-	TRBJ1-1	once	CASSFGGAAEAFF	TGTGCCAGCAGCTTCGGGGGGGCGGCTGAAGCTTTCTTT
TRBV15	-	TRBJ1-5	-	CATSRGRAGDQPQHF	TGTGCCACCAGCAGAGGGAGGGCTGGGGATCAGCCCCAGCATTTT
TRBV9	-	TRBJ2-5	-	CASSVSTGDQETQYF	TGTGCCAGCAGCGTATCGACCGGGGATCAAGAGACCCAGTACTTC
TRBV20-1	-	TRBJ2-1	-	CSAAVENEQFF	TGCAGTGCCGCTGTAGAGAATGAGCAGTTCTTC
TRBV5-1	TRBD2	TRBJ2-5	once	CASSNGRGGLVETQYF	TGCGCCAGCAGCAACGGGCGGGGGGGCCTTGTAGAGACCCAGTACTTC
TRBV7-2	-	TRBJ1-2	-	CASSLAPGPTYGYTF	TGTGCCAGCAGCTTAGCACCGGGTCCAACGTATGGCTACACCTTC
TRBV27	TRBD2	TRBJ2-3	-	CASIVAGERDTQYF	TGTGCCAGCATTGTAGCGGGAGAGAGAGATACGCAGTATTTT
TRBV28	TRBD2	TRBJ2-1	-	CASSPSGREQFF	TGTGCCAGCAGCCCTAGCGGGAGGGAGCAGTTCTTC
TRBV7-9	-	TRBJ2-1	-	CASSSLDSGTQQFF	TGTGCCAGCAGCTCCCTTGATAGCGGAACCCAGCAGTTCTTC
TRBV18	-	TRBJ1-1	-	CASSPSIYTEAFF	TGTGCCAGCTCACCTTCCATTTACACTGAAGCTTTCTTT
TRBV9	-	TRBJ1-4	-	CASSVTSRQGDEKLFF	TGTGCCAGCAGCGTCACGTCTCGGCAGGGCGACGAAAAACTGTTTTTT
TRBV10-3	TRBD1	TRBJ2-1	-	CAISGRGGGEQFF	TGTGCCATCAGTGGCCGAGGGGGCGGTGAGCAGTTCTTC
TRBV5-1	-	TRBJ2-1	-	CASSLHDVALRGASYNEQFF	TGCGCCAGCAGTTTACACGACGTTGCCCTACGGGGGGCCTCCTACAATGAGCAGTTCTTC
TRBV5-5	-	TRBJ1-1	-	CASSPTRGEAFF	TGTGCCAGCAGCCCTACCCGGGGTGAAGCTTTCTTT
TRBV5-4	TRBD2	TRBJ2-1	few	CASSLGGLAGTNEQFF	TGTGCCAGCAGCTTGGGGGGACTAGCGGGGACCAATGAGCAGTTCTTC
TRBV19	-	TRBJ1-1	-	CASIPSLSAGTYRHQNTEAFF	TGTGCCAGTATTCCATCCCTCTCTGCGGGAACATACCGACACCAGAACACTGAAGCTTTCTTT
TRBV28	-	TRBJ2-2	once	CASSLWGGNSGELFF	TGTGCCAGCAGTTTGTGGGGGGGCAATTCCGGGGAGCTGTTTTTT
TRBV4-1	-	TRBJ1-2	-	CASSQRSGNKNYGYTF	TGCGCCAGCAGCCAACGCTCAGGGAATAAAAACTATGGCTACACCTTC
TRBV11-2	TRBD2	TRBJ2-7	-	CASKREYSYEQYF	TGTGCCAGCAAGCGGGAATATTCCTACGAGCAGTACTTC
TRBV2	-	TRBJ2-7	-	CASSEYTGAYEQYF	TGTGCCAGCAGTGAATACACGGGTGCGTACGAGCAGTACTTC
TRBV27	-	TRBJ1-4	-	CASSENGGLEKLFF	TGTGCCAGCAGTGAAAACGGGGGTCTTGAAAAACTGTTTTTT
TRBV27	-	TRBJ2-2	-	CASSLAGLSPGELFF	TGTGCCAGCAGTTTAGCGGGATTAAGTCCCGGGGAGCTGTTTTTT
TRBV4-1	-	TRBJ1-3	-	CASSQPGGAAGNTIYF	TGCGCCAGCAGCCAACCCGGTGGGGCAGCAGGAAACACCATATATTTT
TRBV7-8	-	TRBJ1-1	-	CASRGPQGRGNTEAFF	TGTGCCAGCAGAGGGCCGCAGGGGAGGGGGAACACTGAAGCTTTCTTT
TRBV7-2	TRBD1	TRBJ1-2	-	CASSGGTVGHGSFYGYTF	TGTGCCAGCAGCGGAGGGACAGTCGGGCACGGTTCGTTCTATGGCTACACCTTC
TRBV15	TRBD1	TRBJ1-2	-	CATSRAGTGGYTF	TGTGCCACCAGCAGAGCCGGGACAGGGGGCTACACCTTC
TRBV7-9	TRBD1	TRBJ2-7	few	CASSSRQGSEQYF	TGTGCCAGCAGCTCTAGACAGGGTTCCGAGCAGTACTTC
TRBV3-1/TRBV3-2	TRBD2	TRBJ2-1	-	CASSQDGSGSIRNEQFF	TGTGCCAGCAGCCAAGATGGTAGCGGGAGCATCCGCAATGAGCAGTTCTTC
TRBV28	-	TRBJ1-6	-	CASSRSVYNSPLHF	TGTGCCAGCAGTCGGAGTGTGTATAATTCACCCCTCCACTTT
TRBV12-3/TRBV12-4	-	TRBJ1-1	-	CASSYRGEAFF	TGTGCCAGCAGTTACCGGGGTGAAGCTTTCTTT
TRBV7-8	-	TRBJ1-1	-	CASSLGLEAFF	TGTGCCAGCAGCTTAGGGCTTGAAGCTTTCTTT
TRBV5-8	TRBD1	TRBJ2-2	-	CASSLGGQTGELFF	TGTGCCAGCAGCTTGGGGGGACAGACCGGGGAGCTGTTTTTT
TRBV30	-	TRBJ2-7	-	CAWRGRASYEQYF	TGTGCCTGGAGAGGCAGGGCCTCCTACGAGCAGTACTTC
TRBV5-8	TRBD2	TRBJ2-2	few	CASSLVGLAGMTGELFF	TGTGCCAGCAGCTTGGTAGGACTAGCGGGAATGACCGGGGAGCTGTTTTTT
TRBV5-1	-	TRBJ1-6	-	CASSLDRAHVGTPLHF	TGCGCCAGCAGCTTGGACAGGGCCCACGTTGGGACACCCCTCCACTTT
TRBV7-3	-	TRBJ1-1	-	CASSSPSAGSTEAFF	TGTGCCAGCAGCTCCCCCTCCGCTGGTAGTACTGAAGCTTTCTTT
TRBV7-9	-	TRBJ1-1	-	CASSFQGQRGEAFF	TGTGCCAGCAGCTTCCAAGGACAGCGGGGTGAAGCTTTCTTT
TRBV7-7	TRBD2	TRBJ2-1	once	CASSLAGTGTSLNEQFF	TGTGCCAGCAGCTTAGCGGGGACCGGGACTAGTCTCAATGAGCAGTTCTTC
TRBV9	TRBD2	TRBJ2-1	-	CASSVGLAGVEQFF	TGTGCCAGCAGCGTAGGACTAGCGGGAGTTGAGCAGTTCTTC
TRBV5-1	TRBD2	TRBJ2-3	-	CASSFSGRNTDTQYF	TGCGCCAGCAGCTTTAGCGGGAGGAACACAGATACGCAGTATTTT
TRBV6-1	TRBD2	TRBJ2-7	-	CASSEPRLAGDYEQYF	TGTGCCAGCAGTGAACCTCGACTAGCGGGAGACTACGAGCAGTACTTC
TRBV30	-	TRBJ1-5	once	CAWRPRDNYQPQHF	TGTGCCTGGAGACCCCGGGACAATTACCAGCCCCAGCATTTT
TRBV5-5	-	TRBJ1-6	-	CASSFRRENSPLHF	TGTGCCAGCAGCTTTAGACGGGAGAATTCACCCCTCCACTTT
TRBV27	-	TRBJ2-7	-	CASSRVGQPTPYEQYF	TGTGCCAGCAGCCGGGTGGGGCAGCCCACTCCCTACGAGCAGTACTTC
TRBV2	TRBD1	TRBJ1-1	-	CASSDGQGRAFF	TGTGCCAGCAGTGACGGACAGGGGAGAGCTTTCTTT
TRBV12-3/TRBV12-4	-	TRBJ1-6	-	CASSPDSNSPLHF	TGTGCCAGCAGCCCCGACAGTAATTCACCCCTCCACTTT